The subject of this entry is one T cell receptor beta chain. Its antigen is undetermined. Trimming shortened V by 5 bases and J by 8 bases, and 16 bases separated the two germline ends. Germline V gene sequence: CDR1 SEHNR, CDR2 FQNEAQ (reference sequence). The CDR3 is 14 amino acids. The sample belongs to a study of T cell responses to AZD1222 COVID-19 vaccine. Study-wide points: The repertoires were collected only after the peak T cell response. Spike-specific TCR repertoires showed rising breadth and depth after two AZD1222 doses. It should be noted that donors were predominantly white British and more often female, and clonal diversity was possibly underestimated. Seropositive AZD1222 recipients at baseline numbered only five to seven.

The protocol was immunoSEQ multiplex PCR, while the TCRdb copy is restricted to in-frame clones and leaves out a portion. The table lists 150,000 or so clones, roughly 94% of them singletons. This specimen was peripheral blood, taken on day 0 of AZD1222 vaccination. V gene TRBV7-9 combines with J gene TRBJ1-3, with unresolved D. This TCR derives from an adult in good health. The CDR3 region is CASSVTRGWDTIYF. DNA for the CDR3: TGTGCCAGCAGCGTAACCCGAGGCTGGGACACCATATATTTT.